The 29 T cell receptor beta chains given below trace back to one sample, sequenced in a study of T-cell memory formation after mild COVID-19. Using its own MiXCR run on the 5' RACE reads, TCRdb lists one record per CDR3 protein. The table includes about 470,000 distinct CDR3 sequences, 20% to 30% detected once. Sequencing was done on a sample of PBMCs or a T cell subset sorted from them (not recorded which). These receptors all come from an adult woman who had mild COVID-19 (a few samples of this study predate the infection). Cell type and time point are not known.

This clonotype was observed at least ten times. The CDR3 reads CASSQDAAGGPVEQFF. The CDR3 DNA is TGTGCCAGCAGCCAAGATGCGGCGGGAGGGCCGGTTGAGCAGTTCTTC. The chain carries TRBV4-2 and TRBJ2-1, with 9 bases that match TRBD2. The germline V gene encodes CDR1 LGHNA and CDR2 YNFKEQ. V was clipped by 0 bases and J by 9 bases; unmatched bases: 9. The CDR3 sequence is 16 residues long.

This clonotype was picked up many times. This chain joins TRBV29-1 and TRBJ2-3, with 9 bases that match TRBD2. In germline, CDR1 is SQVTM, CDR2 ANQGSEA. V trimming: 6 bases; J trimming: 3 bases; junction bases outside the gene matches: 10. The CDR3 is 15 residues long. CDR3 residues: CSVNVAGVLTDTQYF. The CDR3 nucleotides read TGCAGCGTCAACGTAGCGGGAGTTCTGACAGATACGCAGTATTTT.

This clonotype came up a few times. V gene TRBV7-9 combines with J gene TRBJ2-2; D assignment may be TRBD1 or TRBD2 (5 bases each). Germline V gene lookup returns CDR1 SEHNR and CDR2 FQNEAQ (reference sequence). This CDR3 contains 14 residues. Trimming pared 4 bases from V and 5 bases from J, leaving 11 bases between. The CDR3 sequence: CASSSAWGTGELFF. In nucleotides, the CDR3 is TGTGCCAGCAGCTCCGCGTGGGGGACCGGGGAGCTGTTTTTT.

This clonotype was found a few times. The genes are TRBV4-1 and TRBJ2-2; unclear D gene. Germline V gene lookup returns CDR1 MGHRA and CDR2 YSYEKL. This CDR3 spans 17 amino acids. Trimming shortened V by 0 bases and J by 12 bases, and 23 bases separated the two germline ends. CDR3 residues: CASSQDRSGRDLWKLFF. DNA for the CDR3: TGCGCCAGCAGCCAAGACAGATCGGGCAGAGATCTGTGGAAGCTGTTTTTT.

By share, this clonotype ranks as medium-sized (0.01 to 0.1%). J is TRBJ1-1 and V is TRBV18, with no clear D. Germline V CDR1 and CDR2: KGHSH, LQKENI. The CDR3 runs 14 residues. V lost 2 bases and J lost 4, with 11 bases in between. Written as DNA, the CDR3 is TGTGCCAGCTCACCATCCCCTGCCCTCACTGAAGCTTTCTTT. It translates to CASSPSPALTEAFF.

This clonotype appeared a single time. The rearrangement uses TRBV20-1 and TRBJ1-1; D remains unclear. Germline assignment: CDR1 DFQATT and CDR2 SNEGSKA (reference sequence). Deletions cut 5 bases from V and 0 bases from J, with 19 bases between. The CDR3 consists of 16 residues. CDR3 coding DNA: TGCAGTGCTTTTGCCCCACGACGACCGATGAACACTGAAGCTTTCTTT. Translating it yields CSAFAPRRPMNTEAFF.

This clonotype appeared a few times. The V and J genes are TRBV5-1 and TRBJ1-1; weak D call: TRBD1 (5 bases). In germline, CDR1 is SGHRS, CDR2 YFSETQ. The length of the CDR3 is 17 residues. The V gene lost 4 bases and the J gene lost 4 bases, with 23 bases spanning the gap. CDR3 nucleotide sequence: TGCGCCAGCAGCCAGCTGGGAGTAAAGGGTGGGGGCACTGAAGCTTTCTTT. This translates into CASSQLGVKGGGTEAFF.

This clonotype was counted a few times. V usage is TRBV5-4 and J usage is TRBJ2-7; 8 bases align to TRBD1. Per germline, CDR1 SGHNT and CDR2 YYREEE (reference sequence). The CDR3 is 15 residues long. The J segment lost 2 bases and the V segment lost 4 bases, leaving 8 bases of the junction unmatched. The CDR3 coding sequence is TGTGCCAGCAGCCACCCCGGACAGGGCCCCTACGAGCAGTACTTC. Its protein product is CASSHPGQGPYEQYF. The whole variable domain, filled in from reference TRBV5-4 and TRBJ2-7, reads ETGVTQSPTHLIKTRGQQVTLRCSSQSGHNTVSWYQQALGQGPQFIFQYYREEENGRGNFPPRFSGLQFPNYSSELNVNALELDDSALYLCASSHPGQGPYEQYFGPGTRLTVT.

This chain links TRBV11-1 with TRBJ2-7; 10 bases are a match to TRBD2. V lost 3 bases and J lost 5; bases outside the gene matches: 7. This CDR3 has 15 residues. CDR1 and CDR2 (germline): SGHAT, FQDESV (reference sequence). The CDR3 DNA sequence: TGTGCCAGCAGCTTCCCTAGCGGGAGTAAAGACGAGCAGTACTTC. Translated: CASSFPSGSKDEQYF.

This clonotype was seen a few times. The chain joins TRBV12-3 or TRBV12-4 to TRBJ2-7; D is unresolved. The length of the CDR3 is 16 residues. V dropped 1 base and J dropped 2 bases, with 15 bases sitting between them. DNA of the CDR3: TGTGCCAGCAGTTTAGATATAGGGCGTATAGCCTACGAGCAGTACTTC. It codes for CASSLDIGRIAYEQYF.

This clonotype was detected many times. The V gene is TRBV24-1, the J gene TRBJ2-5, with D hard to call. Trimming shortened V by 2 bases and J by 0 bases, and 3 bases separated the two germline ends. In germline, CDR1 is KGHDR, CDR2 SFDVKD. CDR3 length equals 13 residues. CDR3 DNA sequence: TGTGCCACCAGTGATTCCAACCAAGAGACCCAGTACTTC. Its protein product is CATSDSNQETQYF.

This clonotype was seen more than once but under ten times. The rearrangement uses TRBV7-3 and TRBJ2-1; 9 bases match TRBD1. Germline CDR1 reads SGHTA; CDR2 reads FQGTGA. The CDR3 spans 16 residues. Losses at the gene ends were 2 bases for V and 2 bases for J; bases not matched to a gene: 4. The CDR3 region is CASSLLDRGPYNEQFF. The DNA for the CDR3 is TGTGCCAGCAGCTTATTGGACAGGGGCCCCTACAATGAGCAGTTCTTC.

This clonotype was seen a handful of times. The chain uses TRBV3-1 and TRBJ2-5, with TRBD2 as a possible D gene (6 bases). V was cut by 1 base and J by 4 bases, with 10 bases left in between. The CDR3 covers 14 residues. Germline V lookup: CDR1 LGHDT, CDR2 YNNKEL (reference sequence). CDR3 sequence: CASSQGAGRETQYF. The CDR3 region has the DNA TGTGCCAGCAGCCAAGGTGCGGGACGAGAGACCCAGTACTTC.

This chain links TRBV3-1 with TRBJ1-1; 9 positions match TRBD1. V shed 2 bases and J 5 bases; nucleotides not matched to a gene: 3. CDR3 size: 14 residues. Germline loops: CDR1 LGHDT, CDR2 YNNKEL (reference sequence). The CDR3 DNA is TGTGCCAGCAGCCAAACAGGGGGCGAAACTGAAGCTTTCTTT. This gives the protein CASSQTGGETEAFF.

The chain uses TRBV5-1 and TRBJ2-6, with 8 bases fitting TRBD1. Germline lookup yields CDR1 SGHRS and CDR2 YFSETQ. The CDR3 is 17 amino acids. V lost 3 bases, J lost 3 bases, and 8 bases stayed unmatched. In DNA, the CDR3 is TGCGCCAGCAGCTCCCGGGACAGGATTTTTGGGGCCAACGTCCTGACTTTC. Residues: CASSSRDRIFGANVLTF.

This clonotype was seen only a few times. The chain combines TRBV12-3 or TRBV12-4 with TRBJ1-1; D is ambiguous. The V end lost 3 bases, the J end lost 1 base, and 9 bases lay between the germline ends. The CDR3 contains 14 residues. CDR3 nucleotide sequence: TGTGCCAGCAGTTTTTCAGGCCCGAACACTGAAGCTTTCTTT. It is translated as CASSFSGPNTEAFF.

This chain joins TRBV7-2 and TRBJ1-2; D may be TRBD1 (5 bases). The CDR3 contains 14 residues. Trimming pared 0 bases from V and 8 bases from J, leaving 13 bases between. Germline V gives CDR1 SGHTA, CDR2 FQGNSA. The CDR3 DNA is TGTGCCAGCAGCTTAGCGCCAGGGATAGAAGGCTACACCTTC. Translated: CASSLAPGIEGYTF.

This clonotype was found many times. The CDR3 region has the DNA TGTGCCACCAGCAGGGACGCCGTCCCCTACAATGAGCAGTTCTTC. Its protein is CATSRDAVPYNEQFF. The rearrangement links TRBV15 to TRBJ2-1; no firm D call. V gave up 3 bases and J gave up 2 bases, with 11 bases separating them. The CDR3 totals 15 residues. The germline V gene has CDR1 LNHNV and CDR2 YYDKDF (reference sequence). Full variable domain (remainder filled in from reference TRBV15 and TRBJ2-1): DAMVIQNPRYQVTQFGKPVTLSCSQTLNHNVMYWYQQKSSQAPKLLFHYYDKDFNNEADTPDNFQSRRPNTSFCFLDIRSPGLGDTAMYLCATSRDAVPYNEQFFGPGTRLTVL.

This clonotype was counted between two and nine times. The chain recombines TRBV3-1 with TRBJ2-7; 7 bases match TRBD1. CDR1 is LGHDT, CDR2 YNNKEL, per germline (reference sequence). Trimming took 6 bases from V and 6 from J; bases not matched to a gene: 2. This CDR3 contains 11 residues. CDR3 sequence reads: CASSHRGEQYF. The CDR3 coding sequence is TGTGCCAGCAGTCACAGGGGCGAGCAGTACTTC.

Only a few counts were recorded for this clonotype. CDR3 sequence: CASSYEGVTQYF. DNA of the CDR3: TGTGCCAGCAGTTATGAAGGGGTTACGCAGTATTTT. The V call is TRBV6-6, the J call TRBJ2-3; tentative D call: TRBD1 (5 bases). The CDR3 totals 12 residues. V lost 3 bases to trimming and J lost 8 bases, with 9 bases between them. Germline-derived CDR1 and CDR2 are MNHNY and SVGAGI (reference sequence).

V is TRBV4-1 and J is TRBJ2-7, with TRBD1 identical over 8 bases. CDR1 and CDR2 from the germline V gene are MGHRA and YSYEKL. Trimming removed 3 bases from V and 2 bases from J; junction bases left unmatched: 6. This CDR3 comprises 15 residues. The CDR3 loop reads CASSQGRGLPYEQYF. CDR3 DNA: TGCGCCAGCAGCCAGGGCAGGGGGCTTCCCTACGAGCAGTACTTC.

In this sample, this clonotype turned up many times. The chain employs TRBV28 and TRBJ1-5; 7 positions match TRBD1. Trimming at V came to 6 bases and at J to 3 bases, leaving 8 bases not matched to a gene. Germline assignment: CDR1 MDHEN and CDR2 SYDVKM. The CDR3 loop spans 15 amino acids. The CDR3 nucleotides are TGTGCCAGCAGCTTCCGGGACAGACTCAATCAGCCCCAGCATTTT. Amino acid sequence: CASSFRDRLNQPQHF.

V gene TRBV5-5 combines with J gene TRBJ1-5; 7 bases map to TRBD1. Germline lookup yields CDR1 SGHKS and CDR2 YYEKEE (reference sequence). The CDR3 has 16 residues. Germline trimming cut 4 bases from V and 5 bases from J; bases unmatched to any gene: 12. This CDR3 reads CASSGGTALSHQPQHF. As DNA, the CDR3 is TGTGCCAGCAGCGGTGGGACAGCTCTTTCCCATCAGCCCCAGCATTTT.

This clonotype was seen a handful of times. This rearrangement joins TRBV9 to TRBJ2-5; no clear D. Germline CDR1 is SGDLS and CDR2 is YYNGEE. Trimming took 0 bases from V and 1 from J, leaving 10 bases between them. The CDR3 consists of 15 residues. The CDR3 DNA reads as TGTGCCAGCAGCGTAGACGATGGGCTCCAAGAGACCCAGTACTTC. Its translation is CASSVDDGLQETQYF.

The table lists this clonotype with a few counts. The rearrangement links TRBV29-1 to TRBJ2-1; D is uncertain. The CDR3 length is 11 residues. Germline assignment: CDR1 SQVTM and CDR2 ANQGSEA. V was trimmed by 3 bases and J by 7 bases, leaving 7 bases between them. CDR3 sequence: CSVDVGNEQFF. The DNA of the CDR3 is TGCAGCGTTGATGTGGGTAATGAGCAGTTCTTC.

In its sample, this clonotype was seen a few times. The J gene is TRBJ2-3, the V gene TRBV20-1; no reliable D call. The CDR3 consists of 13 residues. V was clipped by 4 bases and J by 4 bases, with 12 bases between them. Germline lookup yields CDR1 DFQATT and CDR2 SNEGSKA (reference sequence). DNA of the CDR3: TGCAGTGCTACTTTTTCTGTCCCAGATACGCAGTATTTT. This sequence encodes CSATFSVPDTQYF.

This clonotype showed up just a few times. The chain has TRBV7-2 and TRBJ2-2, with D possibly TRBD2 on 5 matching bases. V was trimmed by 4 bases and J by 5 bases, leaving 11 bases between them. The CDR3 has 14 residues. Germline assignment: CDR1 SGHTA and CDR2 FQGNSA. The CDR3 protein is CASSSITRTGELFF. The CDR3 nucleotides are TGTGCCAGCAGCTCCATAACTAGGACCGGGGAGCTGTTTTTT.

The genes are TRBV4-1 and TRBJ2-4, with D maybe TRBD1 (6 bases). Between the trimmed V and J ends, which lost 3 bases and 1 base, there was a span of 13 bases. Per germline, CDR1 MGHRA and CDR2 YSYEKL. The CDR3 consists of 16 residues. As DNA, the CDR3 is TGCGCCAGCAGCCATGCCCCCGGACAGGCCAAAAACATTCAGTACTTC. It specifies CASSHAPGQAKNIQYF.

The rearrangement uses TRBV24-1 and TRBJ2-1, with 9 bases lining up with TRBD2. V gave up 3 bases and J gave up 6 bases; unmatched junction bases: 5. CDR3 length: 15 amino acids. Germline assignment: CDR1 KGHDR and CDR2 SFDVKD. CDR3 sequence reads: CATSDPGTSFNEQFF. In DNA, the CDR3 is TGTGCCACCAGTGATCCGGGGACTAGCTTCAATGAGCAGTTCTTC.